This TCR beta chain stems from a study of CD8+CD57+ T cells in acquired aplastic anemia. For the study at large: Healthy CD8+ samples averaged about 11.0 million reads. Study-level points and caveats: The number of CD8+ CDR3 sequences shared by patients and controls was roughly 30. Levels of CD8+ Simpson's diversity were not significantly distinct in patients versus controls.

The sample holds one count of this clonotype. Antigen: not known. The template for TCR beta VDJ and CDR3 sequence profiling was genomic DNA. TCRdb analysed the reads with MiXCR anew, one entry per CDR3 protein. The sample records some 82,000 distinct CDR3 sequences, around 44% being singletons. Trimming stripped 4 bases from V and 7 bases from J, with 14 bases between. The CDR3 contains 15 residues. Germline V lookup: CDR1 SGHDN, CDR2 FVKESK. The sample taken for sequencing was sorted CD4+, CD8+, or CD8+CD57+ T cells (not recorded which) from PBMCs. The V call is TRBV14, the J call TRBJ1-6; D call uncertain. This TCR was recovered from a human donor in good health, serving as a control. The CDR3 loop reads CASSRTSGGNSPLHF. The CDR3 DNA reads TGTGCCAGCAGCCGCACCTCGGGAGGCAATTCACCCCTCCACTTT. The whole variable domain, remainder taken from reference TRBV14 and TRBJ1-6, is EAGVTQFPSHSVIEKGQTVTLRCDPISGHDNLYWYRRVMGKEIKFLLHFVKESKQDESGMPNNRFLAERTGGTYSTLKVQPAELEDSGVYFCASSRTSGGNSPLHFGNGTRLTVT.